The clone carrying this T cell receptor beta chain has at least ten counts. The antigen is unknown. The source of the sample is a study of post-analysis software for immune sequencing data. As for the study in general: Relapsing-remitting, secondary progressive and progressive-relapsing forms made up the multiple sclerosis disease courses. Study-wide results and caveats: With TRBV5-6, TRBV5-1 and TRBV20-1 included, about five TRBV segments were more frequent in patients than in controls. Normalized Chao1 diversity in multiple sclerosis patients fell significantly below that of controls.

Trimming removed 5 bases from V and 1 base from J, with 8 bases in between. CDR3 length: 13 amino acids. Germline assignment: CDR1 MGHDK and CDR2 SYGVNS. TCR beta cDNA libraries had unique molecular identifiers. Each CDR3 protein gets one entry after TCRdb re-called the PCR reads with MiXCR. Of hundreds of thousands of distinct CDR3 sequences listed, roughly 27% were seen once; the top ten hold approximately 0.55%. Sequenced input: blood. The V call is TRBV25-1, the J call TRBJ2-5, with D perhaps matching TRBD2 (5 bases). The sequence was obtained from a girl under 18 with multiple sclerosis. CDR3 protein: CASSRGIQETQYF. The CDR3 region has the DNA TGTGCCAGCAGTCGGGGAATCCAAGAGACCCAGTACTTC.